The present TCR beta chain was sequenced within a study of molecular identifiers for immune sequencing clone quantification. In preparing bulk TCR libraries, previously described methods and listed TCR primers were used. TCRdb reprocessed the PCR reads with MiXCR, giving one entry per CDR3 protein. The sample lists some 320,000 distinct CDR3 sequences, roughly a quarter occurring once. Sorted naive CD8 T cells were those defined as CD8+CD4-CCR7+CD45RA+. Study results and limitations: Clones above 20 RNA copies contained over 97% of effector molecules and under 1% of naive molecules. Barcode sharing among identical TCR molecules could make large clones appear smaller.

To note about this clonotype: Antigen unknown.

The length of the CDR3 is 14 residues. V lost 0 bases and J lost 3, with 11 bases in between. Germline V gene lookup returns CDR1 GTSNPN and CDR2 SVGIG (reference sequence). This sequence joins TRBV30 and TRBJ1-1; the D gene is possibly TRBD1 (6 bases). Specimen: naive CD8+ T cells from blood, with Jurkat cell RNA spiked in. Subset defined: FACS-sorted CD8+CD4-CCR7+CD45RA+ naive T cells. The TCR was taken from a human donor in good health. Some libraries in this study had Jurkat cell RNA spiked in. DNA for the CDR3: TGTGCCTGGAGTGTAAGGTGGGGGCACACTGAAGCTTTCTTT. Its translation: CAWSVRWGHTEAFF. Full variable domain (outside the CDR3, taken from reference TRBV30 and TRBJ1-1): SQTIHQWPATLVQPVGSPLSLECTVEGTSNPNLYWYRQAAGRGLQLLFYSVGIGQISSEVPQNLSASRPQDRQFILSSKKLLLSDSGFYLCAWSVRWGHTEAFFGQGTRLTVV.